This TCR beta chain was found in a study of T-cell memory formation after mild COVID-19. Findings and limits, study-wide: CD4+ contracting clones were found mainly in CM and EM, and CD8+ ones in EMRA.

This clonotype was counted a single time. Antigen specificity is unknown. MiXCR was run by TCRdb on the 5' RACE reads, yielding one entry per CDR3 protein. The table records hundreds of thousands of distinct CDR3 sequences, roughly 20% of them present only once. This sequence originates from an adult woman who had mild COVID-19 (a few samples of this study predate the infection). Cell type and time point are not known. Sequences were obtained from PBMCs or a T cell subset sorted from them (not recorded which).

This chain's CDR3 is CASSINLPSGSFNEQFF. The CDR3 DNA reads as TGTGCCAGTAGTATAAACCTGCCTAGCGGGAGTTTCAATGAGCAGTTCTTC. The chain recombines TRBV19 with TRBJ2-1, with 10 bases that match TRBD2. Germline assignment: CDR1 LNHDA and CDR2 SQIVND (reference sequence). V lost 2 bases and J lost 6; bases outside the gene matches: 10. The CDR3 extends over 17 amino acids.